The T cell receptor beta chain described here comes from a study of blood T cell repertoires in COVID-19. Overall study context: The United States, Italy and Spain were the sources of the acute and convalescent COVID-19 samples. The cDNA or gDNA used as material had been derived from T cells, B-cell-depleted T cells, or PBMCs.

This CDR3 region has 12 residues. The V gene's germline CDR1 is LNHDA and CDR2 SQIVND (reference sequence). V lost 3 bases and J 6 bases, leaving 8 bases between the germline ends. Original processing notes: Researchers report that nucleated cell counts were estimated from reference gene primer amplification. Generated by immunoSEQ multiplex PCR, the TCRdb table keeps only in-frame clones and is missing some. That table supplies the V and J calls and clone size; D and trimming were determined from the DNA. The profile covers around 47,000 clones, with around 70% appearing a single time and 6.2% taken by the ten largest. This clone has a handful of counts.

This receptor was identified in a man older than 75 with acute or convalescent COVID-19. Sequenced sample: peripheral blood. The chain recombines TRBV19 with TRBJ1-1; D gene uncertain. The DNA of the CDR3 is TGTGCCAGTAGTATTTGGGCGTCTGAAGCTTTCTTT. It specifies CASSIWASEAFF.